These 14 T cell receptor beta chains originate from one sample sequenced in a study of CD8 T cells in ankylosing spondylitis (dated by TCRdb to 2016 to 2017). The library was built by means of 5' RACE. Sequenced using an Illumina HiSeq 2500. Clones were called with MiXCR by TCRdb after fastp trimmed the public reads at Q25, and only in-frame beta chains were retained. A single entry per CDR3 protein holds the most common genes and DNA from its merged rows. This sample holds 10,000 to 15,000 distinct CDR3 sequences; under 3.5% were observed only once. 8.5% to 9.5% of the sample comes from the top ten. Sequencing input: blood, either unsorted or a sorted T cell fraction (not recorded which). All receptors derive from a male donor with ankylosing spondylitis or in good health (not recorded which).

This clonotype appeared many times. The CDR3 coding sequence is TGTGCCAGCAGCGTATATCAGGGCCCCTACGAGCAGTACTTC. This translates into CASSVYQGPYEQYF. This sequence joins TRBV9 and TRBJ2-7; TRBD1 is a possible D gene (5 bases). The CDR3 sequence is 14 residues long. V was cut by 1 base and J by 2 bases, with 10 bases left in between. Germline values: CDR1 SGDLS, CDR2 YYNGEE.

This clonotype showed up just a few times. This sequence joins TRBV21-1 and TRBJ2-3; TRBD2 is the table's D call, not checked against the DNA. TRBV21-1 represents a pseudogene. CDR3 length: 19 amino acids. The DNA for the CDR3 is TGTGCCAGCAAGGTTCCAAGGACTAGCGGGGGATCTAGCACAGATACGCAGTATTTT. It translates to CASKVPRTSGGSSTDTQYF.

The sample holds many counts of this clonotype. The V gene is TRBV9, the J gene TRBJ2-5, with 7 positions matching TRBD2. The V and J ends lost 2 bases and 5 bases, in that order; junction bases with no gene match: 6. This CDR3 comprises 14 residues. Germline CDR1 reads SGDLS; CDR2 reads YYNGEE. DNA of the CDR3: TGTGCCAGCAGCGTTTCGGGGGGTCCGGAGACCCAGTACTTC. As protein: CASSVSGGPETQYF.

In this sample, this clonotype turned up many times. The J gene is TRBJ2-7, the V gene TRBV9; TRBD1 matches at 9 bases. Germline CDR1 is SGDLS and CDR2 is YYNGEE. J gave up 4 bases and V 0 bases, and 14 bases lay outside the gene matches. The CDR3 contains 18 residues. CDR3 in amino acids: CASSVASVVGTGPYEQYF. Here the CDR3 DNA reads TGTGCCAGCAGCGTAGCGTCGGTTGTTGGGACAGGGCCTTACGAGCAGTACTTC.

This clonotype was counted many times. The rearrangement links TRBV9 to TRBJ1-6, with D uncertain. V was shortened by 0 bases and J by 13 bases, with 11 bases between the two germline ends. This CDR3 region has 13 residues. CDR1 and CDR2 from the germline V gene are SGDLS and YYNGEE. CDR3 sequence (DNA): TGTGCCAGCAGCGTAGCAGAGGGCAGTCCCCTCCACTTT. It translates to CASSVAEGSPLHF.

This clonotype was counted at least ten times. The CDR3 loop reads CASSPRDLLNTGELFF. As DNA, the CDR3 is TGTGCCAGCAGCCCCCGGGACTTATTGAACACCGGGGAGCTGTTTTTT. V is TRBV9 and J is TRBJ2-2; D may be TRBD2 (6 bases). Germline assignment: CDR1 SGDLS and CDR2 YYNGEE. V lost 4 bases to trimming and J lost 1 base, with 14 bases between them. The CDR3 extends over 16 amino acids. Supplemented by reference TRBV9 and TRBJ2-2, the full variable domain reads DSGVTQTPKHLITATGQRVTLRCSPRSGDLSVYWYQQSLDQGLQFLIQYYNGEERAKGNILERFSAQQFPDLHSELNLSSLELGDSALYFCASSPRDLLNTGELFFGEGSRLTVL.

This clonotype was recorded at least ten times. V usage is TRBV9 and J usage is TRBJ2-5; TRBD2 aligns across 14 bases. The J segment lost 2 bases and the V segment lost 2 bases, leaving 5 bases of the junction unmatched. The germline V gene encodes CDR1 SGDLS and CDR2 YYNGEE. This CDR3 contains 17 residues. The CDR3 nucleotides are TGTGCCAGCAGCGTCGGACTAGCGGGGGGCCGACAAGAGACCCAGTACTTC. Encoded protein: CASSVGLAGGRQETQYF. Looking up the rest from reference TRBV9 and TRBJ2-5 gives the full variable domain: DSGVTQTPKHLITATGQRVTLRCSPRSGDLSVYWYQQSLDQGLQFLIQYYNGEERAKGNILERFSAQQFPDLHSELNLSSLELGDSALYFCASSVGLAGGRQETQYFGPGTRLLVL.

Ten or more counts support this clonotype. This chain connects TRBV9 to TRBJ1-2, with D perhaps matching TRBD1 (6 bases). The V gene's germline CDR1 is SGDLS and CDR2 YYNGEE. V lost 0 bases and J lost 0, with 6 bases in between. This CDR3 has 14 amino acids. CDR3 protein: CASSVGQANYGYTF. DNA for the CDR3: TGTGCCAGCAGCGTAGGACAGGCTAACTATGGCTACACCTTC.

This clonotype was observed at least ten times. V usage is TRBV9 and J usage is TRBJ2-3; 9 nucleotides match TRBD2. The V segment lost 3 bases and the J segment 6 bases; nucleotides outside the gene matches: 2. Germline V gives CDR1 SGDLS, CDR2 YYNGEE. The CDR3 is 13 residues long. The CDR3 is CASSGSGGDTQYF. The CDR3, as DNA: TGTGCCAGCAGCGGTAGCGGGGGTGATACGCAGTATTTT.

The table lists this clonotype with many counts. V gene TRBV9 combines with J gene TRBJ2-3; 10 nucleotides align to TRBD2. Germline V gene data show CDR1 as SGDLS and CDR2 as YYNGEE. This CDR3 region has 16 residues. The V gene end was trimmed by 3 bases and the J gene end by 3 bases; junction bases not matched to a gene: 7. The CDR3 sequence is CASSEAGGPGTDTQYF. For the CDR3, the DNA is TGTGCCAGCAGCGAAGCGGGGGGGCCCGGTACAGATACGCAGTATTTT.

In its sample, this clonotype was seen many times. The V and J genes are TRBV9 and TRBJ2-1, with D perhaps TRBD2 (5 bases). The ends were cut back, 1 base at V and 7 bases at J, with 12 bases in the middle. The CDR3 runs to 14 residues. Germline V lookup: CDR1 SGDLS, CDR2 YYNGEE. CDR3 in DNA: TGTGCCAGCAGCGTATTTAGCGAAGGGAATGAGCAGTTCTTC. Protein sequence: CASSVFSEGNEQFF.

In this sample, this clonotype turned up many times. The genes are TRBV9 and TRBJ2-2; D ambiguous. The CDR3 contains 15 residues. The germline gives CDR1 SGDLS, CDR2 YYNGEE. V was shortened by 0 bases and J by 2 bases, with 8 bases between the two germline ends. This chain's CDR3 is CASSVVGFNTGELFF. The CDR3 bases are TGTGCCAGCAGCGTAGTCGGGTTTAACACCGGGGAGCTGTTTTTT.

The CDR3 DNA reads TGTGCCAGCAGCGTAGGTGCAGCCTACGAGCAGTACTTC. Protein product: CASSVGAAYEQYF. V gene TRBV9 combines with J gene TRBJ2-7; D gene unclear. The CDR3 is 13 amino acids. Between the trimmed V and J ends, which lost 0 bases and 2 bases, there was a span of 6 bases. Germline loops: CDR1 SGDLS, CDR2 YYNGEE.

This clonotype was counted many times. The chain uses TRBV9 and TRBJ2-3, with D uncertain. Trimming pared 3 bases from V and 2 bases from J, leaving 16 bases between. This CDR3 has 16 amino acids. Germline lookup yields CDR1 SGDLS and CDR2 YYNGEE. CDR3 sequence: CASSALGALNTDTQYF. CDR3 sequence (DNA): TGTGCCAGCAGCGCCCTAGGAGCTTTAAACACAGATACGCAGTATTTT.